This T cell receptor beta chain derives from a study of cytotoxic CD8 clonotypes in ibrutinib-treated CLL (dated by TCRdb to the early 2020s). For the study in its entirety: The cohort had 11 relapsed/refractory and under 16 treatment-naive patients; 17 to 18 were IGHV unmutated. Cryopreserved peripheral blood mononuclear cells were obtained before treatment, at response, and at either sustained remission or disease progression. Partial responses were observed in roughly 24 patients and complete responses in 2; after a median follow-up of 68 months, remission was maintained in 14 patients and progression was observed in some 12. Every remission and progressive disease sample was obtained while ibrutinib was still being received by the patients. Of the 85 to 90 participants in the trial, about 26 had longitudinal samples available. On average, each sample yielded approximately 250,000 productive templates and around 100,000 productive rearrangements. Response samples were obtained after a median of 12 months of treatment, with a range of roughly 6 to 36 months. What the study reported, not specific to this receptor: Baseline clonality was found to be higher than that of age-matched healthy donors and was strongly correlated with circulating CD8+ T-cell counts. Lymph node repertoires were not examined, and the timing of sampling was not matched between patients in sustained remission and those whose disease progressed. Clonality rose at ibrutinib response, remained stable during sustained remission, and dropped back toward baseline at progression. Public clonotypes were rare and either shrank or stayed stable during treatment, and the rise in clonality at ibrutinib response reflected expansion of private clonotypes.

V was cut back by 1 base and J by 5 bases, leaving a gap of 12 bases between them. CDR1 and CDR2 (ENHRY, SYGVKD) derive from the germline V gene. Reading from cysteine to phenylalanine, the CDR3 counts 15 amino acids. The read is trimmed to its CDR3 DNA, 45 bases read in frame from base 1. The sample's time point, from its label and the paper: 12 months on ibrutinib. For TCR beta library preparation, about 2.1 micrograms of genomic DNA were extracted from the cryopreserved PBMCs. Longitudinal blood samples from CLL patients receiving ibrutinib monotherapy were subjected to high-throughput TCR beta sequencing. Patients were enrolled in a phase 2 open-label single-center ibrutinib monotherapy trial. Each clonotype received, on average, approximately 9.9x coverage in deep resolution sequencing performed on a MiSeq, where the target depth lay between 1 in 1 million and 1 in 200,000 T cells. The immunoSEQ hsTCRB Kit was used to generate TCR beta libraries. Per the source publication's procedure: The data were analyzed with ImmunoSEQ Analyzer and ImmunoSEQ Data Assistant, and V, D and J gene assignments followed IMGT definitions. Clonality was computed as one minus normalized Shannon entropy of productive rearrangement frequencies, ranging from 0 to 1. Only overrepresented clonotypes making up at least 0.05% of the repertoire of each patient were included in the public clonotype analysis. Some 14 age-matched healthy donor repertoires from immuneACCESS served as clonality controls. TCRdb limited this immuneACCESS table to in-frame rearrangements with V and J called. A share of clones is missing; checked studies link under half to unresolved V genes, and the rest is unexplained. The DNA gave D and trimming, while V, J and clone size come from that table. The sample records some 46,000 clones, about 72% of which are singletons. The top ten clonotypes cover roughly 14% of the sample.

Details on this clone: No antigen is known for it. One base away there is no much larger clone; base qualities are not given.

The chain links TRBV10-3 with TRBJ2-1; TRBD2 is a possible D gene, resting on 5 matching bases. The clonotype originates from a human donor with chronic lymphocytic leukemia. The sequenced sample was PBMCs, obtained after 12 months of ibrutinib treatment. The sequence in DNA is TGTGCCATCAGTGAGTTAAGCGGTAAGAACAATGAGCAGTTCTTC. This gives the protein CAISELSGKNNEQFF.